One sample yielded the 22 T cell receptor beta chains listed below, sequenced in a study of type 1 and type 2 diabetes patients. PCR was run on genomic DNA. The TCR beta CDR3 region was amplified using 30 forward and 13 reverse primers. Using its own MiXCR run on the multiplex PCR reads, TCRdb lists one record per CDR3 protein. The data hold fewer than 350,000 distinct CDR3 sequences, with 47% observed a single time. Sequencing was performed on peripheral blood mononuclear cells (PBMCs). These TCRs come from a man younger than 35 with type 2 diabetes.

There are a few counts of this clonotype. The V gene is TRBV12-3 or TRBV12-4, the J gene TRBJ1-6; D is perhaps TRBD1 (5 bases). Trimming left V 6 bases short and J 7 bases short, with 10 bases between. The CDR3 covers 13 residues. CDR3 DNA: TGTGCCAGCAGAAGGGACGGAAATTCACCCCTCCACTTT. It yields the protein CASRRDGNSPLHF.

This clonotype was seen a few times. The J gene is TRBJ2-7, the V gene TRBV7-2, with unresolved D. Trimming stripped 0 bases from V and 1 base from J, with 10 bases between. Germline loops: CDR1 SGHTA, CDR2 FQGNSA. This CDR3 has 15 residues. The CDR3 bases are TGTGCCAGCAGCTTAGCAGACGGGTTTTCCTACGAGCAGTACTTC. It translates to CASSLADGFSYEQYF.

The V and J genes are TRBV29-1 and TRBJ2-7, with D possibly TRBD2 on 6 matching bases. The CDR3 loop spans 13 amino acids. Germline lookup yields CDR1 SQVTM and CDR2 ANQGSEA. V was pared by 5 bases and J by 7 bases, with 18 bases between. CDR3 amino acids: CSVRGTALSEQYF. The DNA for the CDR3 is TGCAGCGTTCGCGGGACGGCCCTTTCTGAGCAGTACTTC.

This clonotype came up a few times. CDR3 sequence reads: CSVTRAGNDEQYF. DNA of the CDR3: TGCAGTGTTACGAGGGCAGGTAACGACGAGCAGTACTTC. The rearrangement links TRBV20-1 to TRBJ2-7, with a possible D match to TRBD2 (5 bases). The germline CDR1 and CDR2 sequences are DFQATT and SNEGSKA (reference sequence). V was trimmed by 7 bases and J by 5 bases, leaving 18 bases between them. The CDR3 consists of 13 residues.

V and J are TRBV7-9 and TRBJ2-1; no clear D. The CDR3 consists of 12 residues. CDR1 is SEHNR, CDR2 FQNEAQ, per germline (reference sequence). V was clipped by 4 bases and J by 10 bases, with 11 bases between them. This CDR3 is CASSYALGEQFF. The CDR3, as DNA: TGTGCCAGCAGCTACGCCCTGGGGGAGCAGTTCTTC.

This clonotype was counted ten times or more. The chain employs TRBV15 and TRBJ2-5; a possible D gene is TRBD2 (6 bases). V was clipped by 6 bases and J by 2 bases, with 13 bases between them. Germline V gene data show CDR1 as LNHNV and CDR2 as YYDKDF (reference sequence). The CDR3 length is 14 residues. Here the CDR3 reads CATRRWGEQETQYF. In DNA form, the CDR3 reads TGTGCCACCAGACGGTGGGGGGAACAAGAGACCCAGTACTTC. Drawing the rest from reference TRBV15 and TRBJ2-5, the complete variable domain is DAMVIQNPRYQVTQFGKPVTLSCSQTLNHNVMYWYQQKSSQAPKLLFHYYDKDFNNEADTPDNFQSRRPNTSFCFLDIRSPGLGDTAMYLCATRRWGEQETQYFGPGTRLLVL.

The rearrangement joins TRBV7-2 to TRBJ2-7, with 11 bases aligning to TRBD2. Germline assignment: CDR1 SGHTA and CDR2 FQGNSA. CDR3 length equals 15 residues. V was pared by 5 bases and J by 5 bases, with 8 bases of the junction left unmatched. The CDR3 bases are TGTGCCAGCAGCCTAACTAGCGGGAGACAGAACGAGCAGTACTTC. As protein: CASSLTSGRQNEQYF.

This clonotype has more than one count but fewer than ten. This chain links TRBV27 with TRBJ2-3; D unresolved. From germline, CDR1 is MNHEY and CDR2 SMNVEV (reference sequence). This CDR3 spans 12 amino acids. V was shortened by 5 bases and J by 4 bases, with 7 bases between the two germline ends. The CDR3 sequence: CASSLSPDTQYF. The CDR3 DNA follows: TGTGCCAGCAGTCTTTCCCCAGATACGCAGTATTTT.

The chain couples TRBV5-1 to TRBJ1-2; 9 bases line up with TRBD1. This CDR3 has 14 amino acids. V lost 0 bases, J lost 4 bases, and 1 base stayed unmatched. CDR1 and CDR2 from the germline V gene are SGHRS and YFSETQ. The CDR3 DNA reads as TGCGCCAGCAGCTTGGGGGACAGGGTCTATGGCTACACCTTC. Encoded protein: CASSLGDRVYGYTF.

The rearrangement joins TRBV28 to TRBJ1-6; possible D gene TRBD1, 5 bases. The CDR3 loop spans 14 amino acids. The germline V and J ends were trimmed by 6 bases and 7 bases, with 13 bases remaining between them. Germline V gene sequence: CDR1 MDHEN, CDR2 SYDVKM. This chain's CDR3 is CASSSREGNSPLHF. Written as DNA, the CDR3 is TGTGCCAGCAGCTCGAGGGAGGGGAATTCACCCCTCCACTTT.

The chain combines TRBV2 with TRBJ2-3; TRBD2 might be the D (6 bases). The CDR3 has 13 residues. Trimming removed 6 bases from V and 9 bases from J, with 16 bases in between. Germline CDR1 and CDR2: SNHLY and FYNNEI. The CDR3 spells CASREGLRLTQYF. The CDR3 DNA reads TGTGCCAGCAGGGAGGGTCTTCGTCTGACGCAGTATTTT. Full variable domain (remainder filled in from reference TRBV2 and TRBJ2-3): EPEVTQTPSHQVTQMGQEVILRCVPISNHLYFYWYRQILGQKVEFLVSFYNNEISEKSEIFDDQFSVERPDGSNFTLKIRSTKLEDSAMYFCASREGLRLTQYFGPGTRLTVL.

This clonotype was seen a handful of times. The rearrangement joins TRBV30 to TRBJ1-5, with 10 bases fitting TRBD1. Germline-derived CDR1 and CDR2 are GTSNPN and SVGIG (reference sequence). The V gene end was trimmed by 1 base and the J gene end by 3 bases; junction bases not matched to a gene: 3. This CDR3 has 15 residues. The chain's CDR3 is CAWSGGQGDNQPQHF. Written as DNA, the CDR3 is TGTGCCTGGAGTGGAGGACAGGGGGACAATCAGCCCCAGCATTTT.

J is TRBJ1-4 and V is TRBV20-1; TRBD1 is a possible D gene (6 bases). V lost 3 bases to trimming and J lost 10 bases, with 12 bases between them. The germline gives CDR1 DFQATT, CDR2 SNEGSKA (reference sequence). CDR3 size: 12 residues. The CDR3 loop is CSARPQGGKLFF. The DNA for the CDR3 is TGCAGTGCTAGGCCACAGGGCGGAAAACTGTTTTTT.

V is TRBV25-1 and J is TRBJ2-5, with a tentative D call TRBD2 (6 bases). CDR1 is MGHDK and CDR2 is SYGVNS in the germline V gene. The CDR3 is 14 residues long. V dropped 5 bases and J dropped 5 bases, with 15 bases sitting between them. In nucleotides, the CDR3 is TGTGCCAGCAGTATCCCAGTTGGGGGGGAGACCCAGTACTTC. Its protein product is CASSIPVGGETQYF.

The gene calls are TRBV6-4 and TRBJ2-7; 8 nucleotides align to TRBD1. The V gene's germline CDR1 is MRHNA and CDR2 SNTAGT. This CDR3 is 14 amino acids long. The V and J ends lost 10 bases and 4 bases, in that order; junction bases with no gene match: 12. The DNA of the CDR3 is TGTGCCATCAGAGGACAGGGTAACTCGTACGAGCAGTACTTC. This sequence encodes CAIRGQGNSYEQYF.

On this clonotype: The conserved phenylalanine or tryptophan is not found at the CDR3 terminus, so this likely reflects a read error. This chain uses TRBV30 with TRBJ2-5, with no clear D. V lost 4 bases, J lost 5 bases, and 14 bases lay in between. Germline V gives CDR1 GTSNPN, CDR2 SVGIG (reference sequence). CDR3 size: 13 residues. The CDR3 nucleotides are TGTGCCTGGAATGACCAGCTAGGTGAGACCCAGTACTAC. Translation gives CAWNDQLGETQYY.

This chain joins TRBV30 and TRBJ1-3; TRBD1 matches at 7 bases. With 2 bases clipped from V and 5 bases from J, the junction kept 12 bases outside the gene matches. CDR3 size: 16 residues. The germline V gene encodes CDR1 GTSNPN and CDR2 SVGIG (reference sequence). CDR3 sequence reads: CAWSNLQGKVRNTIYF. DNA for the CDR3: TGTGCCTGGAGTAACCTACAGGGGAAGGTCCGAAACACCATATATTTT.

This clonotype was seen once. This chain links TRBV7-2 with TRBJ2-2, with 9 positions matching TRBD2. V shed 2 bases, J shed 1 base, and the junction held 8 bases outside the gene matches. Germline V CDR1 and CDR2: SGHTA, FQGNSA. The CDR3 is 18 residues long. In DNA, the CDR3 is TGTGCCAGCAGCTTAAGTAGGGGACTAGCACTGAACACCGGGGAGCTGTTTTTT. Translated: CASSLSRGLALNTGELFF. Variable domain in full (rest from reference TRBV7-2 and TRBJ2-2): GAGVSQSPSNKVTEKGKDVELRCDPISGHTALYWYRQSLGQGLEFLIYFQGNSAPDKSGLPSDRFSAERTGGSVSTLTIQRTQQEDSAVYLCASSLSRGLALNTGELFFGEGSRLTVL.

This clonotype was counted once. V usage is TRBV7-8 and J usage is TRBJ1-2; the D gene is possibly TRBD1 (6 bases). V was cut by 5 bases and J by 10 bases, with 20 bases left in between. This CDR3 contains 14 residues. Germline CDR1 reads SGHVS; CDR2 reads FQNEAQ. CDR3 amino acids: CASSQVGGPVPYTF. The DNA for the CDR3 is TGTGCCAGCAGCCAGGTCGGGGGGCCCGTCCCCTACACCTTC.

This clonotype has only a few counts. The chain is built from TRBV20-1 and TRBJ1-5; D is unclear. There are 16 residues in the CDR3. V lost 4 bases, J lost 1 base, and 17 bases lay in between. The germline V gene has CDR1 DFQATT and CDR2 SNEGSKA (reference sequence). The chain's CDR3 is CSAIRPRGQSNQPQHF. As DNA, the CDR3 is TGCAGTGCTATCCGACCTCGGGGTCAGAGCAATCAGCCCCAGCATTTT.

This sequence joins TRBV2 and TRBJ1-1; a weak D match, TRBD1 (5 bases). V lost 10 bases to trimming and J lost 1 base, with 13 bases between them. Germline CDR1 and CDR2: SNHLY and FYNNEI. CDR3 length equals 13 residues. CDR3 nucleotide sequence: TGTGCCATGTCGGGGCCCTCGAACACTGAAGCTTTCTTT. It translates to CAMSGPSNTEAFF.

V gene TRBV20-1 combines with J gene TRBJ2-2, with TRBD1 as a possible D gene (5 bases). Germline lookup yields CDR1 DFQATT and CDR2 SNEGSKA (reference sequence). Trimming took 3 bases from V and 4 from J, leaving 12 bases between them. The CDR3 covers 14 residues. CDR3 in DNA: TGCAGTGCTAGTGGGCAGGGCCTCACCGGGGAGCTGTTTTTT. It codes for CSASGQGLTGELFF.